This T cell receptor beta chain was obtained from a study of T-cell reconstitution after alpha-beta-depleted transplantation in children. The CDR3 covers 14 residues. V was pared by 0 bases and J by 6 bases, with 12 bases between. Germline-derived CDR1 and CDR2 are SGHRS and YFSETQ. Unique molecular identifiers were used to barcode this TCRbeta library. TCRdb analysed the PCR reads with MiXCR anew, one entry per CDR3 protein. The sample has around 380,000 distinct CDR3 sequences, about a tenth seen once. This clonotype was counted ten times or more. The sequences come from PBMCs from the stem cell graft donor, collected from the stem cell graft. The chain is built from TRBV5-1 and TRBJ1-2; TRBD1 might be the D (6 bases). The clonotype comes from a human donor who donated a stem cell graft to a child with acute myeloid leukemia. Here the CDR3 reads CASSLAGGLDGYTF. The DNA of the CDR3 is TGCGCCAGCAGCTTGGCCGGGGGGCTGGATGGCTACACCTTC.